These 13 T cell receptor beta chains were sequenced from one sample in a study of T cell responses to AZD1222 COVID-19 vaccine. The assay was immunoSEQ multiplex PCR, and TCRdb's table has in-frame clones only and misses some. The sample contains 140,000 to 150,000 clones, approximately 92% of which appear only once. The sequencing used peripheral blood, collected on day 0 of AZD1222 vaccination. These receptors were taken from an adult in good health.

The rearrangement uses TRBV13 and TRBJ1-1; D remains ambiguous. V lost 5 bases to trimming and J lost 1 base, with 11 bases between them. The CDR3 runs 14 residues. Germline CDR1 is PRHDT and CDR2 is FYEKMQ (reference sequence). CDR3 in amino acids: CASSLLSKNTEAFF. The CDR3 DNA is TGTGCCAGCAGCCTCCTGTCGAAGAACACTGAAGCTTTCTTT.

This clone was counted a single time. The CDR3 sequence: CASSQDRINTDTQYF. The CDR3 DNA follows: TGTGCCAGCAGCCAAGATCGGATCAACACAGATACGCAGTATTTT. The chain uses TRBV14 and TRBJ2-3; no clear D. V was clipped by 0 bases and J by 2 bases, with 9 bases between them. Germline loops: CDR1 SGHDN, CDR2 FVKESK. The CDR3 contains 15 residues.

The V and J genes are TRBV18 and TRBJ1-4; a weak D match, TRBD1 (6 bases). The CDR3 consists of 14 residues. From germline, CDR1 is KGHSH and CDR2 LQKENI. V lost 5 bases to trimming and J lost 7 bases, with 14 bases between them. CDR3 sequence: CASSEGGSGEKLFF. The CDR3 nucleotides read TGTGCCAGCTCAGAAGGGGGGAGTGGTGAAAAACTGTTTTTT.

This sequence joins TRBV10-3 and TRBJ2-7; TRBD1 matches 10 bases. V trimming: 0 bases; J trimming: 5 bases; junction bases outside the gene matches: 7. The CDR3 is made up of 16 amino acids. The germline gives CDR1 ENHRY, CDR2 SYGVKD. Here the CDR3 DNA reads TGTGCCATCAGTGAGTCGCCGGGACAGGGGACCCACGAGCAGTACTTC. This gives the protein CAISESPGQGTHEQYF.

The J gene is TRBJ1-3, the V gene TRBV7-9, with 7 bases aligning to TRBD1. The junction had 7 bases not matched to a gene; V was cut back by 5 bases and J by 0 bases. This CDR3 contains 16 residues. Germline lookup yields CDR1 SEHNR and CDR2 FQNEAQ (reference sequence). This chain's CDR3 is CASSIGQESSGNTIYF. CDR3 in DNA: TGTGCCAGCAGCATTGGACAGGAGAGCTCTGGAAACACCATATATTTT.

The chain joins TRBV18 to TRBJ2-5, with D perhaps TRBD1 or TRBD2 (5 bases each). Per the germline V gene, CDR1 is KGHSH and CDR2 is LQKENI. V dropped 1 base and J dropped 2 bases, with 11 bases sitting between them. The CDR3 length is 15 residues. CDR3 nucleotides: TGTGCCAGCTCACCACGAGGGGCGCGGCAAGAGACCCAGTACTTC. This sequence encodes CASSPRGARQETQYF.

This chain connects TRBV5-1 to TRBJ1-1, with D possibly TRBD1 on 5 matching bases. The V end lost 3 bases, the J end lost 4 bases, and 10 bases lay between the germline ends. The germline gives CDR1 SGHRS, CDR2 YFSETQ. The CDR3 runs to 13 residues. DNA for the CDR3: TGCGCCAGCAGCTGGCAGGGCGGCACTGAAGCTTTCTTT. Its translation: CASSWQGGTEAFF. Full variable domain (outside the CDR3, taken from reference TRBV5-1 and TRBJ1-1): KAGVTQTPRYLIKTRGQQVTLSCSPISGHRSVSWYQQTPGQGLQFLFEYFSETQRNKGNFPGRFSGRQFSNSRSEMNVSTLELGDSALYLCASSWQGGTEAFFGQGTRLTVV.

This clone appeared a single time. V usage is TRBV2 and J usage is TRBJ1-5, with 10 bases fitting TRBD1. This CDR3 spans 14 amino acids. The junction had 5 bases not matched to a gene; V was cut back by 7 bases and J by 5 bases. Germline V gene sequence: CDR1 SNHLY, CDR2 FYNNEI. The CDR3 protein is CASTGTGDDQPQHF. DNA for the CDR3: TGTGCCAGCACCGGGACAGGGGACGATCAGCCCCAGCATTTT.

The V call is TRBV9, the J call TRBJ2-2; 11 bases are shared with TRBD2. Germline V gene sequence: CDR1 SGDLS, CDR2 YYNGEE. After removal of 2 bases from V and 5 bases from J, the junction contained 11 bases not matched to a gene. The CDR3 totals 18 residues. The CDR3 nucleotides read TGTGCCAGCAGCGTCGGTCTAGCGGGAGGTCGGTCGACCGGGGAGCTGTTTTTT. Protein product: CASSVGLAGGRSTGELFF. Full variable domain (remainder filled in from reference TRBV9 and TRBJ2-2): DSGVTQTPKHLITATGQRVTLRCSPRSGDLSVYWYQQSLDQGLQFLIQYYNGEERAKGNILERFSAQQFPDLHSELNLSSLELGDSALYFCASSVGLAGGRSTGELFFGEGSRLTVL.

The chain uses TRBV19 and TRBJ1-1; weak D call: TRBD1 (5 bases). The CDR3 sequence is 14 residues long. CDR1 is LNHDA and CDR2 is SQIVND in the germline V gene (reference sequence). V lost 6 bases and J lost 0, with 11 bases in between. This CDR3 is CASRSGGVNTEAFF. Written as DNA, the CDR3 is TGTGCCAGTAGGTCCGGGGGGGTGAACACTGAAGCTTTCTTT. Complete variable domain (other parts from reference TRBV19 and TRBJ1-1): DGGITQSPKYLFRKEGQNVTLSCEQNLNHDAMYWYRQDPGQGLRLIYYSQIVNDFQKGDIAEGYSVSREKKESFPLTVTSAQKNPTAFYLCASRSGGVNTEAFFGQGTRLTVV.

The rearrangement uses TRBV6-5 and TRBJ2-7; 7 positions match TRBD1. V lost 7 bases and J lost 4; bases outside the gene matches: 13. The CDR3 runs 15 residues. Germline V gene data show CDR1 as MNHEY and CDR2 as SVGAGI. CDR3 DNA: TGTGCCAGCACTTTATTGGGGACAGAGAGTTACGAGCAGTACTTC. It yields the protein CASTLLGTESYEQYF.

The chain is built from TRBV28 and TRBJ1-1; 8 bases are shared with TRBD1. The CDR3 is 14 amino acids. The germline V gene has CDR1 MDHEN and CDR2 SYDVKM. V was clipped by 8 bases and J by 5 bases; unmatched bases: 10. CDR3 residues: CASLLQGAATEAFF. CDR3 bases: TGTGCCAGCCTTCTCCAGGGGGCGGCTACTGAAGCTTTCTTT.

The count of this clone is one. This chain uses TRBV4-1 with TRBJ1-2, with TRBD1 matching over 7 bases. The CDR3 sequence is 15 residues long. With 3 bases clipped from V and 0 bases from J, the junction kept 4 bases outside the gene matches. Germline assignment: CDR1 MGHRA and CDR2 YSYEKL. This CDR3 reads CASSQGQSSNYGYTF. CDR3 nucleotides: TGCGCCAGCAGCCAGGGACAGTCGTCTAACTATGGCTACACCTTC.